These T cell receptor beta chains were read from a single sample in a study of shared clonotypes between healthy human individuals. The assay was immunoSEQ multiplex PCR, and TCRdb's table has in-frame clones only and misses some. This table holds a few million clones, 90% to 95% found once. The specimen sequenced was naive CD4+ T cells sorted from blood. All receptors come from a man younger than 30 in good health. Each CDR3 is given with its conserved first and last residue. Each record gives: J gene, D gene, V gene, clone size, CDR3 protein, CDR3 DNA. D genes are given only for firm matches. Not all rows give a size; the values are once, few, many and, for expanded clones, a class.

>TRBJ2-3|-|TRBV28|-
CASSDPLGRLSTDTQYF
TGTGCCAGCAGTGACCCCCTGGGCAGACTCAGCACAGATACGCAGTATTTT
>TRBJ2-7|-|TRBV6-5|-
CASSQNLRQYF
TGTGCCAGCAGTCAAAATCTGAGGCAGTACTTC
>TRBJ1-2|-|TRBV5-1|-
CASSLAGSYGYTF
TGCGCCAGCAGCTTGGCAGGTTCCTATGGCTACACCTTC
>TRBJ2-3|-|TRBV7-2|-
CASSSGRRLDTQYF
TGTGCCAGCAGCTCCGGACGGAGATTAGATACGCAGTATTTT
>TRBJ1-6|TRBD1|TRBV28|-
CASSFSWTGHSPLHF
TGTGCCAGCAGTTTCTCCTGGACAGGCCATTCACCCCTCCACTTT
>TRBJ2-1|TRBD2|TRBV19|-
CASSMRLAGGLWEQFF
TGTGCCAGTAGTATGCGACTAGCGGGGGGGCTATGGGAGCAGTTCTTC
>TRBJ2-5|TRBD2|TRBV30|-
CAWMGGGETQYF
TGTGCCTGGATGGGCGGGGGAGAGACCCAGTACTTC
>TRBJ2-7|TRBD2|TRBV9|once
CASSVGSGGNYEQYF
TGTGCCAGCAGCGTAGGGAGCGGGGGCAACTACGAGCAGTACTTC
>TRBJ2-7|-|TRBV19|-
CASSRAYRVDEQYF
TGTGCCAGTAGTAGAGCCTACAGGGTTGACGAGCAGTACTTC
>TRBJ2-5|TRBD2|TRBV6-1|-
CASRETSGGLETQYF
TGTGCCAGCAGGGAGACTAGCGGGGGGCTGGAGACCCAGTACTTC
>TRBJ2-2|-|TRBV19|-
CASSSLGTGELFF
TGTGCCAGTAGTTCCCTCGGCACCGGGGAGCTGTTTTTT
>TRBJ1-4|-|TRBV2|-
CASTPPGRIEKLFF
TGTGCCAGCACTCCTCCCGGGCGGATTGAAAAACTGTTTTTT
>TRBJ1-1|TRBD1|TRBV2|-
CASSRDRARTEAFF
TGTGCCAGCAGTCGGGACAGGGCAAGGACTGAAGCTTTCTTT
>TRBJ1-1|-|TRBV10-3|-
CAISESSSTEAFF
TGTGCCATCAGTGAATCGTCGTCGACTGAAGCTTTCTTT
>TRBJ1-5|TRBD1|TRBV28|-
CASSGDRAILNQPQHF
TGTGCCAGCAGTGGAGACAGGGCGATCTTAAATCAGCCCCAGCATTTT
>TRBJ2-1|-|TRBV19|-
CASSIVPGGGNEQFF
TGTGCCAGTAGTATAGTTCCAGGGGGAGGGAATGAGCAGTTCTTC
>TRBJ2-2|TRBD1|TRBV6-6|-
CASSGRTGGIGELFF
TGTGCCAGCAGTGGACGGACAGGGGGCATCGGGGAGCTGTTTTTT
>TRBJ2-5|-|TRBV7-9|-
CASSLGPGGETQYF
TGTGCCAGCAGCTTAGGGCCGGGTGGGGAGACCCAGTACTTC
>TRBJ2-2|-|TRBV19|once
CASSVLYANTGELFF
TGTGCCAGTAGTGTCCTTTACGCGAACACCGGGGAGCTGTTTTTT
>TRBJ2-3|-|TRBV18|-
CASTEARGGDALDTQYF
TGTGCCAGTACAGAAGCCCGAGGCGGGGACGCACTGGATACGCAGTATTTT
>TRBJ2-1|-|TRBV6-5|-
CASRGKEQFF
TGTGCCAGCAGGGGAAAGGAGCAGTTCTTC
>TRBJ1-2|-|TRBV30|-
CAWSPYRDGYTF
TGTGCCTGGAGTCCCTACAGGGACGGCTACACCTTC
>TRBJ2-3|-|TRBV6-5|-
CASSWATSTDTQYF
TGTGCCAGCAGCTGGGCGACAAGCACAGATACGCAGTATTTT
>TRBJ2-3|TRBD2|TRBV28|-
CASSFGGGRTDTQYF
TGTGCCAGCAGTTTCGGGGGGGGAAGGACAGATACGCAGTATTTT
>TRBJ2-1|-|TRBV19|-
CASSIDTYEQFF
TGTGCCAGTAGTATAGACACGTATGAGCAGTTCTTC
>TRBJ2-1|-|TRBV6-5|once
CASSYLAVAYNEQFF
TGTGCCAGCAGTTATCTTGCGGTTGCCTACAATGAGCAGTTCTTC
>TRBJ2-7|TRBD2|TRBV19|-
CASRSPFGGGEQYF
TGTGCCAGTAGATCACCCTTCGGGGGGGGCGAGCAGTACTTC
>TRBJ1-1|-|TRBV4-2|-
CASSPALTSTGAFF
TGTGCCAGCAGCCCTGCCTTAACGTCCACTGGAGCTTTCTTT
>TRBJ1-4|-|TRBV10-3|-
CAISGAGLEKLFF
TGTGCCATCAGTGGGGCAGGGCTGGAAAAACTGTTTTTT
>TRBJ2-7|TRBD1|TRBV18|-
CASSRDRYYEQYF
TGTGCCAGCTCACGGGACAGATACTACGAGCAGTACTTC
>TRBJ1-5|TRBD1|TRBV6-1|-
CASSEGGGQGVQPQHF
TGTGCCAGCAGTGAAGGGGGAGGACAGGGGGTTCAGCCCCAGCATTTT
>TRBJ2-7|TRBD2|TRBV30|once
CAWSGTWGGEQYF
TGTGCCTGGAGTGGAACGTGGGGAGGGGAGCAGTACTTC
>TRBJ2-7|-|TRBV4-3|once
CASSQGRGGGFYEQYF
TGCGCCAGCAGCCAAGGGAGAGGAGGGGGGTTCTACGAGCAGTACTTC
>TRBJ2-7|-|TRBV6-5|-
CASSRSEGGEQYF
TGTGCCAGCAGTCGTTCGGAGGGAGGAGAGCAGTACTTC
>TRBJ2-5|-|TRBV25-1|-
CASSRRLGQETQYF
TGTGCCAGCAGTAGGCGGTTAGGCCAAGAGACCCAGTACTTC
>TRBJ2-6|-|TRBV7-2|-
CASSLGVSGANVLTF
TGTGCCAGCAGCTTAGGGGTCTCTGGGGCCAACGTCCTGACTTTC
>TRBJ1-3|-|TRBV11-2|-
CASSSLTTSGNTIYF
TGTGCCAGCAGCTCCCTCACTACCTCTGGAAACACCATATATTTT
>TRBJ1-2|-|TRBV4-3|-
CASSQDAGDGYTF
TGCGCCAGCAGCCAAGATGCGGGGGATGGCTACACCTTC
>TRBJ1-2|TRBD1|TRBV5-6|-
CASSLVRDSNYGYTF
TGTGCCAGCAGCTTGGTCCGGGACAGTAACTATGGCTACACCTTC
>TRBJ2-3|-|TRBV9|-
CASSVATRTDTQYF
TGTGCCAGCAGCGTAGCTACTAGAACAGATACGCAGTATTTT
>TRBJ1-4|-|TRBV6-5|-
CASSLARGEKLFF
TGTGCCAGCAGTTTGGCCAGGGGTGAAAAACTGTTTTTT
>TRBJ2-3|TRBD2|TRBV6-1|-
CASSSPGLAGDTQYF
TGTGCCAGCAGTTCCCCGGGACTAGCAGGTGATACGCAGTATTTT
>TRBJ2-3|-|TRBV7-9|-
CASSLGTDTQYF
TGTGCCAGCAGCTTGGGCACAGATACGCAGTATTTT